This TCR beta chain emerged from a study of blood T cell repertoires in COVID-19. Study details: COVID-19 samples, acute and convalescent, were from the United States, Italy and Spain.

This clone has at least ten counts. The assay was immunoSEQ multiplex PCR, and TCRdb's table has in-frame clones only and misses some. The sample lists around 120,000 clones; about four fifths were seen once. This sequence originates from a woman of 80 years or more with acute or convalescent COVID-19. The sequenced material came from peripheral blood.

CDR3 residues: CASSGGIGNYGYTF. The DNA for the CDR3 is TGTGCCAGCAGTGGAGGGATAGGGAACTATGGCTACACCTTC. The chain combines TRBV2 with TRBJ1-2; D gene ambiguous. The CDR3 length is 14 residues. Germline V gene sequence: CDR1 SNHLY, CDR2 FYNNEI. Trimming stripped 4 bases from V and 2 bases from J, with 11 bases between.